The present entry profiles one T cell receptor beta chain with its context. Its specificity is not known. This entry is derived from a study of STAT5B mutations in CD4+ large granular lymphocyte leukemia. General study findings and limits: CD4-sorted patient repertoires seemed more clonal than healthy CD4+ repertoires.

Trimming cost V 6 bases and J 6 bases, with 15 bases left between them. The CDR3 length is 14 residues. The V gene's germline CDR1 is SNHLY and CDR2 FYNNEI. Controls came from buffy coats of healthy blood donors. Per the original methods: Productive clonotypes were detectable down to 2.59 x 10-5 frequency. Profiling relied on immunoSEQ multiplex PCR, and the TCRdb table lists in-frame clones only, not all of them. V and J calls and clone size are as listed in that table; D and trimming were resolved from the DNA. The table lists approximately 20,000 clones, roughly 84% of them singletons. The V gene is TRBV2, the J gene TRBJ1-5; possibly TRBD1 for D (5 bases). The TCR sequence derives from a human donor in good health. Sequencing input: CD4+ T cells from blood buffy coats. The CDR3 here is CASSDRSRGQPQHF. The CDR3 nucleotides are TGTGCCAGCAGCGACCGGAGTAGGGGTCAGCCCCAGCATTTT. The full variable domain, in which reference TRBV2 and TRBJ1-5 provide the parts outside the CDR3, is EPEVTQTPSHQVTQMGQEVILRCVPISNHLYFYWYRQILGQKVEFLVSFYNNEISEKSEIFDDQFSVERPDGSNFTLKIRSTKLEDSAMYFCASSDRSRGQPQHFGDGTRLSIL.